The 15 T cell receptor beta chains presented below share a single source sample, sequenced in a study of blood T cell repertoires in COVID-19. This table comes from immunoSEQ multiplex PCR, and its TCRdb copy is limited to in-frame clones, with some not included. Of roughly 230,000 clones listed, about 88% are singletons. The specimen was peripheral blood. Every receptor here comes from an older man with acute or convalescent COVID-19.

The chain recombines TRBV21-1 with TRBJ2-4; TRBD1, as called in the table, went unchecked against the DNA. TRBV21-1 has pseudogene status. This CDR3 has 15 amino acids. The CDR3 here is CASSSPGQGKNIQYF. The DNA of the CDR3 is TGTGCCAGCAGCTCCCCGGGACAGGGAAAAAACATTCAGTACTTC.

This chain connects TRBV2 to TRBJ1-5, with 7 bases matching TRBD1. CDR1 is SNHLY and CDR2 is FYNNEI in the germline V gene. The CDR3 spans 18 residues. Losses at the gene ends were 5 bases for V and 7 bases for J; bases not matched to a gene: 20. CDR3 nucleotide sequence: TGTGCCAGCAGTAGACAGGGTGGGGCGTCAACAGTTGGCCAGCCCCAGCATTTT. Its protein is CASSRQGGASTVGQPQHF.

The genes are TRBV18 and TRBJ1-1; 7 nucleotides agree with TRBD1. V lost 2 bases to trimming and J lost 5 bases; unmatched junction nucleotides: 5. Germline V gene data show CDR1 as KGHSH and CDR2 as LQKENI. The CDR3 is made up of 14 amino acids. The CDR3, as DNA: TGTGCCAGCTCACCAAGAGGGGGCGGAACTGAAGCTTTCTTT. Its protein is CASSPRGGGTEAFF. Combining the CDR3 with reference TRBV18 and TRBJ1-1 gives the whole variable domain NAGVMQNPRHLVRRRGQEARLRCSPMKGHSHVYWYRQLPEEGLKFMVYLQKENIIDESGMPKERFSAEFPKEGPSILRIQQVVRGDSAAYFCASSPRGGGTEAFFGQGTRLTVV.

This clone was observed a few times. The rearrangement uses TRBV5-4 and TRBJ2-5; weak D call: TRBD1 (6 bases). The CDR3 totals 15 residues. The germline CDR1 and CDR2 sequences are SGHNT and YYREEE (reference sequence). Trimming removed 3 bases at V and 5 bases at J, with 17 bases between. CDR3 nucleotides: TGTGCCAGCAGCTCCATTACAGGGATTCAGGAGACCCAGTACTTC. As protein: CASSSITGIQETQYF.

This clone was observed a single time. The V gene is TRBV11-2, the J gene TRBJ2-7, with 8 nucleotides matching TRBD2. The CDR3 sequence is 16 residues long. Germline V gives CDR1 SGHAT, CDR2 FQNNGV. Trimming cost V 4 bases and J 7 bases; bases outside gene matches: 15. The CDR3 DNA sequence: TGTGCCAGCAGCTCTAAGGGGCTAGCGGGTCGAGGAGAGCAGTACTTC. This encodes CASSSKGLAGRGEQYF. The entire variable domain, with the rest obtained from reference TRBV11-2 and TRBJ2-7, is as follows: EAGVAQSPRYKIIEKRQSVAFWCNPISGHATLYWYQQILGQGPKLLIQFQNNGVVDDSQLPKDRFSAERLKGVDSTLKIQPAKLEDSAVYLCASSSKGLAGRGEQYFGPGTRLTVT.

This sequence joins TRBV12-5 and TRBJ2-3; a possible D gene is TRBD2 (6 bases). From germline, CDR1 is LGHNT and CDR2 FRNRAP. CDR3 length equals 14 residues. Trimming stripped 4 bases from V and 0 bases from J, with 8 bases between. CDR3 nucleotides: TGTGCTAGTGGTTCCAGCGGGAGCACAGATACGCAGTATTTT. Residues: CASGSSGSTDTQYF.

The V gene is TRBV24-1, the J gene TRBJ1-5; the D gene is possibly TRBD1 (6 bases). The germline V gene has CDR1 KGHDR and CDR2 SFDVKD. The V and J ends lost 5 bases and 7 bases respectively, with 11 bases between them. This CDR3 has 13 amino acids. The chain's CDR3 is CATSGRGSQPQHF. CDR3 in DNA: TGTGCCACCAGTGGAAGGGGGTCGCAGCCCCAGCATTTT.

The rearrangement joins TRBV6-6 to TRBJ1-6; D might be TRBD1 (5 bases). Germline assignment: CDR1 MNHNY and CDR2 SVGAGI (reference sequence). CDR3 size: 13 residues. CDR3 region: CATAGRGNSPLHF. The CDR3 bases are TGTGCTACGGCAGGGAGGGGAAATTCACCCCTCCACTTT.

J is TRBJ1-1 and V is TRBV3-1 (or the pseudogene TRBV3-2); no firm D call. V lost 1 base and J 5 bases, leaving 11 bases between the germline ends. Germline V gives CDR1 LGHDT, CDR2 YNNKEL (reference sequence). There are 14 residues in the CDR3. The DNA of the CDR3 is TGTGCCAGCAGCCAAGTCTCGGGGTGGACTGAAGCTTTCTTT. This translates into CASSQVSGWTEAFF.

V gene TRBV7-9 combines with J gene TRBJ1-2; D gene uncertain. Germline V gene sequence: CDR1 SEHNR, CDR2 FQNEAQ (reference sequence). Trimming left V 3 bases short and J 5 bases short, with 13 bases between. This CDR3 has 14 residues. The CDR3 spells CASSLSPGLYGYTF. The DNA for the CDR3 is TGTGCCAGCAGCTTGAGTCCAGGTTTATATGGCTACACCTTC.

The chain joins TRBV28 to TRBJ2-3; 9 nucleotides agree with TRBD2. J gave up 1 base and V 4 bases, and 3 bases lay outside the gene matches. CDR1 and CDR2 from the germline V gene are MDHEN and SYDVKM. The CDR3 is 15 amino acids. The CDR3 DNA is TGTGCCAGCAGTTGGCGGGAGGGACGCACAGATACGCAGTATTTT. This codes for CASSWREGRTDTQYF.

In this sample, this clone turned up a few times. This chain links TRBV28 with TRBJ1-5, with D perhaps matching TRBD1 (6 bases). The CDR3 spans 13 residues. The V gene's germline CDR1 is MDHEN and CDR2 SYDVKM. V was pared by 7 bases and J by 6 bases, with 13 bases between. CDR3 sequence reads: CASISSGAQPQHF. CDR3 DNA sequence: TGTGCCAGCATTTCCTCAGGGGCTCAGCCCCAGCATTTT.

The J gene is TRBJ2-4, the V gene TRBV6-5, with 7 positions matching TRBD2. Germline V CDR1 and CDR2: MNHEY, SVGAGI. V shed 6 bases and J 0 bases; nucleotides not matched to a gene: 5. This CDR3 comprises 15 residues. CDR3 DNA sequence: TGTGCCAGCAGGTGGGGGGGAAAAGCCAAAAACATTCAGTACTTC. Translated: CASRWGGKAKNIQYF.

The chain has TRBV19 and TRBJ2-2; a weak D match, TRBD1 (6 bases). There are 15 residues in the CDR3. Germline values: CDR1 LNHDA, CDR2 SQIVND (reference sequence). With 7 bases removed from V and 8 bases from J, the gap between germline ends came to 20 bases. CDR3 amino acids: CASKWTVSSGGELFF. The CDR3 region has the DNA TGTGCCAGTAAGTGGACAGTCTCCTCTGGAGGGGAGCTGTTTTTT.

This chain connects TRBV6-2 or TRBV6-3 to TRBJ1-3; a weak D match, TRBD1 (5 bases). Germline CDR1 is MNHEY and CDR2 is SVGEGT. This CDR3 has 14 residues. The V and J ends lost 5 bases and 1 base respectively, with 9 bases between them. CDR3 amino acids: CASSRQSSGNTIYF. The CDR3, as DNA: TGTGCCAGCAGTCGACAGTCTTCTGGAAACACCATATATTTT.